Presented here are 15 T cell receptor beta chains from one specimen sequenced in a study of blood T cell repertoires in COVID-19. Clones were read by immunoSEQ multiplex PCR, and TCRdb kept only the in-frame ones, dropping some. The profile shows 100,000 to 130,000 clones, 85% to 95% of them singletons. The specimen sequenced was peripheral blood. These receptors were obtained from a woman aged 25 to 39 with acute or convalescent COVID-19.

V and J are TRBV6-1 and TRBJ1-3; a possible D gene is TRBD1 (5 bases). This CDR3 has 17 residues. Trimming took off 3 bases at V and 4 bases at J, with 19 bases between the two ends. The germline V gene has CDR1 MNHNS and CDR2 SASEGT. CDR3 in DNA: TGTGCCAGCAGTGAGCGATTCCAGGGATCGTGGGGAAACACCATATATTTT. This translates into CASSERFQGSWGNTIYF.

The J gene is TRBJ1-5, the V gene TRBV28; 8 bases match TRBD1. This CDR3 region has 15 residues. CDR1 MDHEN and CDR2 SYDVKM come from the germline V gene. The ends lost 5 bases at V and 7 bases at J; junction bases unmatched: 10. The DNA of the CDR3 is TGTGCCAGCAGTCTGGGACAGGATCTTACCCAGCCCCAGCATTTT. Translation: CASSLGQDLTQPQHF.

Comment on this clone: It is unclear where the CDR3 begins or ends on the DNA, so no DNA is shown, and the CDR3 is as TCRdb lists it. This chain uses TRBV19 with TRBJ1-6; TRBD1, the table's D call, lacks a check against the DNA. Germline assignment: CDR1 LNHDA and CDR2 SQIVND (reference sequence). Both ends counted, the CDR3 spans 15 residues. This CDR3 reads CASSSGDRVVSPLHF.

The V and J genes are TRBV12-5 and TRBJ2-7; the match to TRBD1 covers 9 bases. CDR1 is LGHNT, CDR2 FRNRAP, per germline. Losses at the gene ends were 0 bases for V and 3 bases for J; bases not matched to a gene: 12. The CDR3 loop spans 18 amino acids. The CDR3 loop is CASGLVRILRDRDYEQYF. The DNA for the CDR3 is TGTGCTAGTGGTTTGGTTAGGATTCTCCGGGACAGGGACTACGAGCAGTACTTC.

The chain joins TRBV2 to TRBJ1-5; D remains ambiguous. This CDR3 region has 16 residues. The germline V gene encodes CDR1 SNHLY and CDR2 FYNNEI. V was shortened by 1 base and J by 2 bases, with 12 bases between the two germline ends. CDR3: CASSEGFTRGNQPQHF. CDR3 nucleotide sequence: TGTGCCAGCAGTGAAGGCTTCACCCGAGGCAATCAGCCCCAGCATTTT.

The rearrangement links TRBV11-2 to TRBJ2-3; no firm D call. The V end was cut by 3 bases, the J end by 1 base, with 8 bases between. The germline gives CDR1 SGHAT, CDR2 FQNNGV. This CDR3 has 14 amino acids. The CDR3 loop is CASSFVAGTDTQYF. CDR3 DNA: TGTGCCAGCAGCTTCGTAGCCGGCACAGATACGCAGTATTTT.

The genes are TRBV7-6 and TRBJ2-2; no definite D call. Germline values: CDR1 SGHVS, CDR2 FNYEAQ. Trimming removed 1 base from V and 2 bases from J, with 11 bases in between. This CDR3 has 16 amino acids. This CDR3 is CASSLVSSKNTGELFF. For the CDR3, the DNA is TGTGCCAGCAGCTTAGTGTCGAGTAAAAACACCGGGGAGCTGTTTTTT. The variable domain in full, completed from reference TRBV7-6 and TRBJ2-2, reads GAGVSQSPRYKVTKRGQDVALRCDPISGHVSLYWYRQALGQGPEFLTYFNYEAQQDKSGLPNDRFSAERPEGSISTLTIQRTEQRDSAMYRCASSLVSSKNTGELFFGEGSRLTVL.

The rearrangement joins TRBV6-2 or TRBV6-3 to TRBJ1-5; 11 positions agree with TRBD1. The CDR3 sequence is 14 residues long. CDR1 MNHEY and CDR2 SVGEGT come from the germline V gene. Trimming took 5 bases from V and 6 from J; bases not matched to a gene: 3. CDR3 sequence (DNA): TGTGCCAGCAGTGGACAGGGGGCGCCTCAGCCCCAGCATTTT. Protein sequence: CASSGQGAPQPQHF.

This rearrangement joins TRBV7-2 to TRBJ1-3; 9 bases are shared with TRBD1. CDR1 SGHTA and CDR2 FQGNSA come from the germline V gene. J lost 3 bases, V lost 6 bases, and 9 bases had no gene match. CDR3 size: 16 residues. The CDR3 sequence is CASSPLNRGHGNTIYF. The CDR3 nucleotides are TGTGCCAGCAGTCCTCTCAACAGGGGGCATGGAAACACCATATATTTT.

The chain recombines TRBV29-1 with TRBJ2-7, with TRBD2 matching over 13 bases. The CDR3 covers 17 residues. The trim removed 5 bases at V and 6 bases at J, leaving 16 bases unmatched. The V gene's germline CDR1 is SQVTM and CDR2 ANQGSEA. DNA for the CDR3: TGCAGCGTTACAGATAGCCCGGGACTAGCGGGAAAGAGCGAGCAGTACTTC. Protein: CSVTDSPGLAGKSEQYF.

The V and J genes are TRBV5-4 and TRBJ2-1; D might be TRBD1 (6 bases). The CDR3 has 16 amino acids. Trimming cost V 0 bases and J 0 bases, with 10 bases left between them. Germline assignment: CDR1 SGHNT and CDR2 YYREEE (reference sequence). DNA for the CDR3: TGTGCCAGCAGCTTGGATAGGGGGAGCTCCTACAATGAGCAGTTCTTC. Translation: CASSLDRGSSYNEQFF.

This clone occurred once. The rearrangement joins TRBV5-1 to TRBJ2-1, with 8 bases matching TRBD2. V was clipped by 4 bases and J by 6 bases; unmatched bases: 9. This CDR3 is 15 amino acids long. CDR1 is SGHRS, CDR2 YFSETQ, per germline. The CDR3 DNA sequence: TGCGCCAGCAGCATGGCCGGGACTAGTCTCAATGAGCAGTTCTTC. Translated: CASSMAGTSLNEQFF.

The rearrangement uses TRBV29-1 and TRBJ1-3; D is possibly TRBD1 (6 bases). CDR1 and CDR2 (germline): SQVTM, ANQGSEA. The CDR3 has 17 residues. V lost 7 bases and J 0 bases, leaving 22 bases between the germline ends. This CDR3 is CSALLPDRWDSGNTIYF. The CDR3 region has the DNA TGCAGCGCCCTTCTCCCCGACAGGTGGGACTCTGGAAACACCATATATTTT.

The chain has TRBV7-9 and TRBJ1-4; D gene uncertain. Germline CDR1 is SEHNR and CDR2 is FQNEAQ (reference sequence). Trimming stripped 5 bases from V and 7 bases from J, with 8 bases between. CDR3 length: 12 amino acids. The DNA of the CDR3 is TGTGCCAGCAGCCCTCAACTTGAAAAACTGTTTTTT. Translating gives CASSPQLEKLFF.

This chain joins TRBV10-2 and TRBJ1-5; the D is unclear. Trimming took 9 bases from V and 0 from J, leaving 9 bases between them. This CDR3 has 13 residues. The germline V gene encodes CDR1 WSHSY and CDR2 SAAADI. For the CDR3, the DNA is TGCGCCAGTAGTCTTCTTAGCAATCAGCCCCAGCATTTT. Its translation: CASSLLSNQPQHF.